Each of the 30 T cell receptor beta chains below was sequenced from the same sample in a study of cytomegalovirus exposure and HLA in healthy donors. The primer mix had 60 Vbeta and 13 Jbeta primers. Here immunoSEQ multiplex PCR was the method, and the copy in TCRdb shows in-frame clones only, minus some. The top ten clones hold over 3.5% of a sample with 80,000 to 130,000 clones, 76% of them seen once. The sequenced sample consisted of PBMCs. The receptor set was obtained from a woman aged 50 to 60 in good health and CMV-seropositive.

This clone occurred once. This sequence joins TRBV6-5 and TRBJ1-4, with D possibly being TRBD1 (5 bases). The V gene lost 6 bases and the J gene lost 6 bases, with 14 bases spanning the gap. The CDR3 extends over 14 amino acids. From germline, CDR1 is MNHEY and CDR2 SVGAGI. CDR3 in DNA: TGTGCCAGCAGCCACGGGGGGTCCTATGAAAAACTGTTTTTT. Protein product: CASSHGGSYEKLFF.

CDR3 residues: CASSPPLGQLFDEQYF. The CDR3 DNA is TGCGCCAGCAGCCCTCCCCTGGGGCAGCTCTTTGACGAGCAGTACTTC. V and J are TRBV5-1 and TRBJ2-7, with D possibly TRBD1 on 5 matching bases. CDR3 length: 16 residues. Germline CDR1 SGHRS, CDR2 YFSETQ. V dropped 4 bases and J dropped 5 bases, with 22 bases sitting between them.

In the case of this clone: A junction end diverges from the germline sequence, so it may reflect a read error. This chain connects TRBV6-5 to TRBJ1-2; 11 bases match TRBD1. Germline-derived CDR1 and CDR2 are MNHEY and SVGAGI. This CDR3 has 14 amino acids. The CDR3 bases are TGTGCCAGCAGCCGGGACAGGGGGAACTACGGCTACACCTTC. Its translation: CASSRDRGNYGYTF.

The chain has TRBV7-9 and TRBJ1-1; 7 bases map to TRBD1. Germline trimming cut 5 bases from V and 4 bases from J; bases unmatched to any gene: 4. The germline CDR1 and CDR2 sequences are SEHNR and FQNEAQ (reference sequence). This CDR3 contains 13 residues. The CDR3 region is CASSLRDSTEAFF. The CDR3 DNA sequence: TGTGCCAGCAGCCTCCGGGACAGCACTGAAGCTTTCTTT.

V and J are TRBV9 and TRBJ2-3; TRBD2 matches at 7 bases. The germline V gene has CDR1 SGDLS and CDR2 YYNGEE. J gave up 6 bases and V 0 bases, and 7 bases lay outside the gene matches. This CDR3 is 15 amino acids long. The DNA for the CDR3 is TGTGCCAGCAGCGTAGGGGGGGAGGGAGCGGATACGCAGTATTTT. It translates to CASSVGGEGADTQYF.

The CDR3 sequence is CASSPTVGRPQHF. CDR3 DNA sequence: TGTGCCAGCAGCCCGACAGTGGGAAGGCCCCAGCATTTT. This chain uses TRBV13 with TRBJ1-5, with a possible D match to TRBD1 (5 bases). This CDR3 is 13 amino acids long. From germline, CDR1 is PRHDT and CDR2 FYEKMQ (reference sequence). V was clipped by 5 bases and J by 9 bases, with 14 bases between them.

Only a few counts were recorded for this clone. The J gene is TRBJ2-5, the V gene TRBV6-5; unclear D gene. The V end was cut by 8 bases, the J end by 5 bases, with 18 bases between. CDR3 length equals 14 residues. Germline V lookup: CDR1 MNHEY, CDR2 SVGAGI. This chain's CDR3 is CASGSTEAVETQYF. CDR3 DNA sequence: TGTGCCAGCGGATCGACCGAGGCTGTGGAGACCCAGTACTTC.

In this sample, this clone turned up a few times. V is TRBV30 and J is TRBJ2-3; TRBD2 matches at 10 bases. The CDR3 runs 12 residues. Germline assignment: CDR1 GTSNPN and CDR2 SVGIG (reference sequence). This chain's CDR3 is CGSGGGTDTQYF. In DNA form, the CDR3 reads TGTGGGAGCGGGGGGGGCACAGATACGCAGTATTTT.

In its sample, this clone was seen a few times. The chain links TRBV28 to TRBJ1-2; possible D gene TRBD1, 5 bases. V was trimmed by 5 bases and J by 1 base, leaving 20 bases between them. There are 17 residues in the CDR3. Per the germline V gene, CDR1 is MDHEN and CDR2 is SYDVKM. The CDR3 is CASSRRGRVYLNYGYTF. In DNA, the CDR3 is TGTGCCAGCAGTCGAAGGGGCAGGGTCTACCTTAACTATGGCTACACCTTC.

CDR3 bases: TGTGCCAGCAGTTTAGTGTCAGGGGCGGAGCAGTACTTC. As protein: CASSLVSGAEQYF. The chain combines TRBV27 with TRBJ2-7; possibly TRBD1 for D (6 bases). V lost 2 bases to trimming and J lost 7 bases, with 12 bases between them. Germline V gene data show CDR1 as MNHEY and CDR2 as SMNVEV (reference sequence). The CDR3 spans 13 residues.

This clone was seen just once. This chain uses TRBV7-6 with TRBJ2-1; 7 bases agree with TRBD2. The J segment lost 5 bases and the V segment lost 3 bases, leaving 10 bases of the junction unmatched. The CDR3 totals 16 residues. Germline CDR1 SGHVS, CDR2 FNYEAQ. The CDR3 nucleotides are TGTGCCAGCAGCTTCAGAAGCGGGCTAGCGGACAATGAGCAGTTCTTC. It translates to CASSFRSGLADNEQFF.

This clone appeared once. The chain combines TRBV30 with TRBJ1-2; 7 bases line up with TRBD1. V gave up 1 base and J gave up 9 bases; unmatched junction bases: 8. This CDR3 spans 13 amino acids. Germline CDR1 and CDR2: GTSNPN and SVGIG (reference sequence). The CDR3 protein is CAWSGGGERSYTF. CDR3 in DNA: TGTGCCTGGAGTGGAGGGGGCGAGAGAAGCTACACCTTC.

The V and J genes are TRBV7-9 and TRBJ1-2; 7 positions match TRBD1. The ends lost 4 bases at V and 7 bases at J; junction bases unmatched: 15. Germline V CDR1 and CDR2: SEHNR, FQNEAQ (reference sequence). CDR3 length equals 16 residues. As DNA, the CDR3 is TGTGCCAGCAGCTCCACTACCAGGGGGAGCTTCGCTGGCTACACCTTC. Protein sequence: CASSSTTRGSFAGYTF.

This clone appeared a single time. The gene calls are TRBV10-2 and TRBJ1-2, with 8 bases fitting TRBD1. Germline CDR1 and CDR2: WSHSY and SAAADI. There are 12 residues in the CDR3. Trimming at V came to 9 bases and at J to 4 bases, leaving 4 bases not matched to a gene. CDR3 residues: CASTGTGYGYTF. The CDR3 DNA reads TGCGCCAGTACCGGGACAGGCTATGGCTACACCTTC.

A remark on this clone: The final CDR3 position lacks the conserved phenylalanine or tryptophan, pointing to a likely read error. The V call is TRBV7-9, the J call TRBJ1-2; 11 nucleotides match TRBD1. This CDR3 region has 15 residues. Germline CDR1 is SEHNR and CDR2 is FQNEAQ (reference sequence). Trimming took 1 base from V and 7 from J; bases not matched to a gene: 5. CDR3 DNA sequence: TGTGCCAGCAGCTTAGGTGGGACAGGGGGAGGTGGCTACACCCTC. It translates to CASSLGGTGGGGYTL.

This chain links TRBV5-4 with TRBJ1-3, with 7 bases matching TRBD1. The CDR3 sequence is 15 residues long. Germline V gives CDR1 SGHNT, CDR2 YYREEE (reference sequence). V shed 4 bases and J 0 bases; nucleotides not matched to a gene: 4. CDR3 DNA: TGTGCCAGCAGCGTGGGGACAGCCTCTGGAAACACCATATATTTT. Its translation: CASSVGTASGNTIYF. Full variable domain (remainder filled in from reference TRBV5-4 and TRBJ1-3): ETGVTQSPTHLIKTRGQQVTLRCSSQSGHNTVSWYQQALGQGPQFIFQYYREEENGRGNFPPRFSGLQFPNYSSELNVNALELDDSALYLCASSVGTASGNTIYFGEGSWLTVV.

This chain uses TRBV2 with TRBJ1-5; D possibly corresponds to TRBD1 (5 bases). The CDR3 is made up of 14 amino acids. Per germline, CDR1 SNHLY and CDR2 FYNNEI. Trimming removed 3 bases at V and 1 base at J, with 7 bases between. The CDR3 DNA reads TGTGCCAGCAGTGACAGGGTCAGCAATCAGCCCCAGCATTTT. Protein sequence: CASSDRVSNQPQHF. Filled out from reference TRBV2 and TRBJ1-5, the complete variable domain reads EPEVTQTPSHQVTQMGQEVILRCVPISNHLYFYWYRQILGQKVEFLVSFYNNEISEKSEIFDDQFSVERPDGSNFTLKIRSTKLEDSAMYFCASSDRVSNQPQHFGDGTRLSIL.

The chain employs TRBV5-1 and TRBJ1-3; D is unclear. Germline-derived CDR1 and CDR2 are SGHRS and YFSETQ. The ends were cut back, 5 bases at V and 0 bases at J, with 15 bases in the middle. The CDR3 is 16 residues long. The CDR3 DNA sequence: TGCGCCAGCAGTCACGGGGTGGCGCTCTCTGGAAACACCATATATTTT. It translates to CASSHGVALSGNTIYF. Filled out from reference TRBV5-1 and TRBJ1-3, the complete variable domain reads KAGVTQTPRYLIKTRGQQVTLSCSPISGHRSVSWYQQTPGQGLQFLFEYFSETQRNKGNFPGRFSGRQFSNSRSEMNVSTLELGDSALYLCASSHGVALSGNTIYFGEGSWLTVV.

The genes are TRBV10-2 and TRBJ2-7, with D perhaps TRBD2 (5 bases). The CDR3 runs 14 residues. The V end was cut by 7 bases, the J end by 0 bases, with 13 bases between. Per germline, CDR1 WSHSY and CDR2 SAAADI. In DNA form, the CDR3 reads TGCGCCAGCACCGGACTGACCAGCTCCTACGAGCAGTACTTC. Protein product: CASTGLTSSYEQYF.

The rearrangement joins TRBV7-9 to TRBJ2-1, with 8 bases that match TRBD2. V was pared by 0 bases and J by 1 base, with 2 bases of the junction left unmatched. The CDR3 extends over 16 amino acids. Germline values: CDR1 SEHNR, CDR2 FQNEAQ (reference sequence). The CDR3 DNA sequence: TGTGCCAGCAGCTTAGCCGGGGGGGGGTCCTACAATGAGCAGTTCTTC. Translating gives CASSLAGGGSYNEQFF.

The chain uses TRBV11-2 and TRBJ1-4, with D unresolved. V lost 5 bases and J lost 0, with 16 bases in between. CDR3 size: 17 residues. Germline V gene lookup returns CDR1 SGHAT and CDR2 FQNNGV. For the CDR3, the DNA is TGTGCCAGCAGCCGCGCTACGAAGTCTGCAACTAATGAAAAACTGTTTTTT. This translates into CASSRATKSATNEKLFF. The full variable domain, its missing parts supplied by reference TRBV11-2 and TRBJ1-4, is EAGVAQSPRYKIIEKRQSVAFWCNPISGHATLYWYQQILGQGPKLLIQFQNNGVVDDSQLPKDRFSAERLKGVDSTLKIQPAKLEDSAVYLCASSRATKSATNEKLFFGSGTQLSVL.

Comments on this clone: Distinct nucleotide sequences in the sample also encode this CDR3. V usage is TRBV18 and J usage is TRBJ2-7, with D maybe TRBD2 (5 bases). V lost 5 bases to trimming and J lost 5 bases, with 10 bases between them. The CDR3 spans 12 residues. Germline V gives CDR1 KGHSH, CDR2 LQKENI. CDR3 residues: CASSRGFDEQYF. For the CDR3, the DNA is TGTGCCAGCTCAAGAGGGTTCGACGAGCAGTACTTC.

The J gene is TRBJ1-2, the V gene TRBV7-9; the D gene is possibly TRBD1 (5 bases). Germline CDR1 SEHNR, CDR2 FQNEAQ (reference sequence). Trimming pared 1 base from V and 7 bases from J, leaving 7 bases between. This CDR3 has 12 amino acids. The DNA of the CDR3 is TGTGCCAGCAGCTTAGTGGGGGGTGGCTACACCTTC. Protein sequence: CASSLVGGGYTF.

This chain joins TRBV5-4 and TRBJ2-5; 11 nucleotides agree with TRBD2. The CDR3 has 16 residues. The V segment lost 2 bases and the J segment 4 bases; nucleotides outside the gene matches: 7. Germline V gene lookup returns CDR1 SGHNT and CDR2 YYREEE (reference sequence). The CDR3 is CASSFVSGRAGETQYF. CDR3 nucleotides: TGTGCCAGCAGCTTTGTTAGCGGGAGGGCGGGAGAGACCCAGTACTTC.

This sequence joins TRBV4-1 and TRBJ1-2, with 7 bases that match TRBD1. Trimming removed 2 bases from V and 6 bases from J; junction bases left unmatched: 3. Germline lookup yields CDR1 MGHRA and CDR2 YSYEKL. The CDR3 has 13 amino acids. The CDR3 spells CASSQLDRNGYTF. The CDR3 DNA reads TGCGCCAGCAGCCAACTGGACAGGAATGGCTACACCTTC.

The CDR3 sequence is CASRDTTSGFGKNIQYF. The CDR3 coding sequence is TGTGCCAGCAGGGACACGACTAGCGGGTTCGGCAAAAACATTCAGTACTTC. The chain joins TRBV2 to TRBJ2-4, with 10 bases aligning to TRBD2. The CDR3 is 17 amino acids. V was pared by 6 bases and J by 3 bases, with 11 bases of the junction left unmatched. Germline V gene sequence: CDR1 SNHLY, CDR2 FYNNEI.

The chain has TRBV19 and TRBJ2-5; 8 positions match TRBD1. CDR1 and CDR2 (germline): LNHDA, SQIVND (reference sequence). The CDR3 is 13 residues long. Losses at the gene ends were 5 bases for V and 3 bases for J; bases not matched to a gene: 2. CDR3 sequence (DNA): TGTGCCAGTAGTTTGACAGGGGAAGAGACCCAGTACTTC. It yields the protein CASSLTGEETQYF.

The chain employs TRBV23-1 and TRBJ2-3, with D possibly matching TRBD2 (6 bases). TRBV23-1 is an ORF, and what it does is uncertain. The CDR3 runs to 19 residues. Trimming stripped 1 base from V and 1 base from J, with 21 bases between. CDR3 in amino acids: CASSQCLADFLERTDTQYF. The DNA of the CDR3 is TGCGCCAGCAGTCAATGCTTAGCGGACTTTTTAGAACGCACAGATACGCAGTATTTT.

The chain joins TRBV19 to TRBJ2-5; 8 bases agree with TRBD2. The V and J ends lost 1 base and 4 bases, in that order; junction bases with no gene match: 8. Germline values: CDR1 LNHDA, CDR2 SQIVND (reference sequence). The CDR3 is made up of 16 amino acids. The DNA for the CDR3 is TGTGCCAGTAGTATAGTCGCGGGGGGCCGGGGAGAGACCCAGTACTTC. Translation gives CASSIVAGGRGETQYF.

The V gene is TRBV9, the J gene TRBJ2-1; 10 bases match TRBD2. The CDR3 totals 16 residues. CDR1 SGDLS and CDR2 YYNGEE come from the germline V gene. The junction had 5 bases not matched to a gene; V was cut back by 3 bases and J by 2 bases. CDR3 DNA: TGTGCCAGCAGCGAAATAAGCGGGAGGGCCTACAATGAGCAGTTCTTC. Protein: CASSEISGRAYNEQFF.